This T cell receptor (beta chain) is from a study of beta chain features in type 1 diabetes. The entirety of the isolated RNA underwent reverse transcription, so expressed TCRB transcripts were sequenced. Libraries were prepared by immunoSEQ multiplex PCR; TCRdb keeps only in-frame clonotypes and omits some of them. The sample has over 600,000 clones; 12% are singletons. This clone was picked up a small number of times. Its antigen is undetermined. The sample contains more than one DNA sequence encoding this CDR3. Deletions cut 5 bases from V and 1 base from J, with 9 bases between. This CDR3 is 14 amino acids long. The germline CDR1 and CDR2 sequences are SGHTA and FQGNSA. Study-wide findings and caveats: Shorter TCRB CDR3s, moderately but significantly so, marked every one of the four CD4+ subsets in Type 1 diabetes patients. Naive, central memory and Treg TCRB repertoires seemed to resemble each other more closely in patients than they did in healthy donors.

This chain joins TRBV7-2 and TRBJ2-1, with D maybe TRBD1 (5 bases). The sequence derives from a man aged 25 to 40 with type 1 diabetes. The sequencing input was naive CD4+ T cells from blood. As DNA, the CDR3 is TGTGCCAGCAGCCCTCCAGGGTCCTACAATGAGCAGTTCTTC. Its translation: CASSPPGSYNEQFF.